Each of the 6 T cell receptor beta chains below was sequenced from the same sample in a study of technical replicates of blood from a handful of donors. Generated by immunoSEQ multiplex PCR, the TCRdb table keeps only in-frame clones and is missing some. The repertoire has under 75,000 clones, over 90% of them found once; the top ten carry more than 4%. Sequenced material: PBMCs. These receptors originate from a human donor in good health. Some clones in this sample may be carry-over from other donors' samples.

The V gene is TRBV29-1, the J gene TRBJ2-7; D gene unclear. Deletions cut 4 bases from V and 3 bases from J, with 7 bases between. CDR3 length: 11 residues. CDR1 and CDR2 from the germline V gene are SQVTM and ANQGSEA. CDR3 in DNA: TGCAGCGTTGCTTGGAGCTACGAGCAGTACTTC. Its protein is CSVAWSYEQYF.

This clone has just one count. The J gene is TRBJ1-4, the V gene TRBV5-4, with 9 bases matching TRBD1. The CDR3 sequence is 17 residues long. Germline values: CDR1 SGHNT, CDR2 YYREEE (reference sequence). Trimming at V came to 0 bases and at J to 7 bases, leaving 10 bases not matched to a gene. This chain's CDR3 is CASSLGGQGLGGEKLFF. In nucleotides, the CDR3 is TGTGCCAGCAGCTTGGGGGGACAGGGCCTTGGGGGTGAAAAACTGTTTTTT.

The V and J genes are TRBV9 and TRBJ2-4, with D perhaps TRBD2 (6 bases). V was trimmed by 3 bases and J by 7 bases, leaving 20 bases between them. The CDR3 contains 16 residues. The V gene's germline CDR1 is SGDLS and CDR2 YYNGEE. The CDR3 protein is CASSAQTGGAGNIQYF. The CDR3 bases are TGTGCCAGCAGCGCCCAGACGGGCGGGGCTGGGAACATTCAGTACTTC. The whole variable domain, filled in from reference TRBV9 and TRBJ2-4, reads DSGVTQTPKHLITATGQRVTLRCSPRSGDLSVYWYQQSLDQGLQFLIQYYNGEERAKGNILERFSAQQFPDLHSELNLSSLELGDSALYFCASSAQTGGAGNIQYFGAGTRLSVL.

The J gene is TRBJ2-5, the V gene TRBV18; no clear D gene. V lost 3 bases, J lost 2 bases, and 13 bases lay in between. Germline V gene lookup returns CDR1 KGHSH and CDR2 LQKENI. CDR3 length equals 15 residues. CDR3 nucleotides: TGTGCCAGCTCACCCTTTGAAGAACTACAAGAGACCCAGTACTTC. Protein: CASSPFEELQETQYF.

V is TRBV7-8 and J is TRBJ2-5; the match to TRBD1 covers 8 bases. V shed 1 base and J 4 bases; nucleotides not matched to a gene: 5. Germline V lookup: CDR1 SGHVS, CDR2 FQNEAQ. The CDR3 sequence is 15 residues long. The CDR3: CASSLGTGRRETQYF. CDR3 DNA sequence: TGTGCCAGCAGCTTAGGGACAGGGAGGAGAGAGACCCAGTACTTC.

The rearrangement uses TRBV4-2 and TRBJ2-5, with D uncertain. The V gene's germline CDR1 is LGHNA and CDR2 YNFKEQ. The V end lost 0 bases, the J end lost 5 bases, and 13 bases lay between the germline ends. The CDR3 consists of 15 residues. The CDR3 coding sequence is TGTGCCAGCAGCCAAGATATGTCTACTTGGGAGACCCAGTACTTC. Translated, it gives CASSQDMSTWETQYF.